This passage covers 20 T cell receptor beta chains from one sample sequenced in a study of human T cells and chemical hapten exposure. TCRdb recomputed calls from the 5' RACE reads with MiXCR, one row per CDR3 protein. Among 150,000 or so distinct CDR3 sequences listed, roughly 4% were seen once. RNA extraction used unfractionated whole blood as the source of total RNA. The receptors here all came from a female donor in good health.

This clonotype occurred many times. The chain employs TRBV5-6 and TRBJ1-2; D is unclear. V dropped 4 bases and J dropped 8 bases, with 15 bases sitting between them. Germline V gives CDR1 SGHDT, CDR2 YYEEEE. This CDR3 contains 13 residues. CDR3 in amino acids: CASSRTSGKGYTF. In DNA, the CDR3 is TGTGCCAGCAGCCGGACGTCCGGAAAGGGCTACACCTTC.

This clonotype was seen ten or more times. This chain links TRBV6-6 with TRBJ1-6, with 9 bases identical to TRBD1. Trimming removed 4 bases from V and 7 bases from J; junction bases left unmatched: 5. Germline V gene sequence: CDR1 MNHNY, CDR2 SVGAGI (reference sequence). The CDR3 loop spans 15 amino acids. The DNA for the CDR3 is TGTGCCAGCAGTTCCCCCGGGACAGGGAATTCACCCCTCCACTTT. Its protein is CASSSPGTGNSPLHF.

This clonotype was seen ten or more times. The chain recombines TRBV5-4 with TRBJ1-5, with no clear D. This CDR3 is 14 amino acids long. Germline lookup yields CDR1 SGHNT and CDR2 YYREEE (reference sequence). Trimming cost V 2 bases and J 0 bases, with 6 bases left between them. Here the CDR3 reads CASSLQNSNQPQHF. The CDR3, as DNA: TGTGCCAGCAGCTTACAAAATAGCAATCAGCCCCAGCATTTT. Combining the CDR3 with reference TRBV5-4 and TRBJ1-5 gives the whole variable domain ETGVTQSPTHLIKTRGQQVTLRCSSQSGHNTVSWYQQALGQGPQFIFQYYREEENGRGNFPPRFSGLQFPNYSSELNVNALELDDSALYLCASSLQNSNQPQHFGDGTRLSIL.

In this sample, this clonotype turned up a few times. The genes are TRBV20-1 and TRBJ2-3; D is possibly TRBD1 or TRBD2 (7 bases each). Trimming removed 7 bases at V and 3 bases at J, with 20 bases between. There are 15 residues in the CDR3. CDR1 is DFQATT and CDR2 is SNEGSKA in the germline V gene (reference sequence). Written as DNA, the CDR3 is TGCAGTGGGACTAGGGGGCAGGGAGGAACAGATACGCAGTATTTT. Its protein product is CSGTRGQGGTDTQYF.

Many counts were recorded for this clonotype. The V and J genes are TRBV25-1 and TRBJ1-1, with 7 bases fitting TRBD1. Germline V gives CDR1 MGHDK, CDR2 SYGVNS. The CDR3 consists of 14 residues. V was clipped by 2 bases and J by 4 bases; unmatched bases: 4. Here the CDR3 reads CASSETGVSTEAFF. The DNA of the CDR3 is TGTGCCAGCAGTGAAACAGGGGTGAGCACTGAAGCTTTCTTT.

As for this clonotype: This may be a read error, as it is one base from a much larger clone. The chain uses TRBV6-1 and TRBJ2-7, with TRBD2 matching over 8 bases. After removal of 6 bases from V and 5 bases from J, the junction contained 21 bases not matched to a gene. The CDR3 contains 18 residues. Germline assignment: CDR1 MNHNS and CDR2 SASEGT. The CDR3 loop reads CASRKKEVIQRGTDEQYF. DNA for the CDR3: TGTGCCAGCAGGAAAAAGGAGGTGATACAGCGGGGGACCGACGAGCAGTACTTC.

This clonotype was recorded many times. This sequence joins TRBV4-1 and TRBJ1-1, with TRBD1 matching 7 bases. This CDR3 is built from 15 residues. Germline V CDR1 and CDR2: MGHRA, YSYEKL. Trimming cost V 4 bases and J 0 bases; bases outside gene matches: 5. As DNA, the CDR3 is TGCGCCAGCAGCCGCGGACAGGTCATGAACACTGAAGCTTTCTTT. This codes for CASSRGQVMNTEAFF.

Many counts were recorded for this clonotype. The chain joins TRBV5-1 to TRBJ1-2; 7 nucleotides align to TRBD1. In germline, CDR1 is SGHRS, CDR2 YFSETQ. This CDR3 contains 11 residues. The V and J ends lost 5 bases and 8 bases, in that order; junction bases with no gene match: 3. The CDR3 sequence: CASRRDSGYTF. CDR3 nucleotide sequence: TGCGCCAGCAGAAGGGACAGCGGCTACACCTTC.

The sample holds many counts of this clonotype. The chain joins TRBV4-3 to TRBJ2-3; TRBD2 matches at 7 bases. The length of the CDR3 is 16 residues. With 0 bases clipped from V and 5 bases from J, the junction kept 8 bases outside the gene matches. Germline V lookup: CDR1 LGHNA, CDR2 YSLEER. The CDR3 sequence: CASSQERASGRDTQYF. The CDR3 nucleotides are TGCGCCAGCAGCCAAGAGAGGGCTAGCGGCAGAGATACGCAGTATTTT.

This clonotype occurred many times. The chain uses TRBV20-1 and TRBJ2-3; D is possibly TRBD1 (6 bases). V was clipped by 4 bases and J by 2 bases, with 16 bases between them. Germline loops: CDR1 DFQATT, CDR2 SNEGSKA (reference sequence). This CDR3 contains 15 residues. CDR3 nucleotide sequence: TGCAGTGCTATACCGGGACACTTCTACACAGATACGCAGTATTTT. The encoded protein is CSAIPGHFYTDTQYF.

This clonotype showed up many times. The chain uses TRBV12-3 or TRBV12-4 and TRBJ1-1; no clear D. The CDR3 spans 13 residues. V was pared by 6 bases and J by 4 bases, with 12 bases between. The CDR3 DNA is TGTGCCAGCAGACCCCGCCGGGGCACTGAAGCTTTCTTT. Translated: CASRPRRGTEAFF.

This clonotype was counted many times. This chain uses TRBV10-3 with TRBJ1-3; D remains ambiguous. V was clipped by 0 bases and J by 0 bases, with 9 bases between them. Germline loops: CDR1 ENHRY, CDR2 SYGVKD. The CDR3 has 16 amino acids. The chain's CDR3 is CAISESNRASGNTIYF. CDR3 DNA sequence: TGTGCCATCAGTGAGTCCAACAGAGCCTCTGGAAACACCATATATTTT.

In its sample, this clonotype was seen a few times. The chain uses TRBV20-1 and TRBJ2-1; 8 nucleotides line up with TRBD2. After removal of 5 bases from V and 3 bases from J, the junction contained 9 bases not matched to a gene. This CDR3 is 15 amino acids long. Germline loops: CDR1 DFQATT, CDR2 SNEGSKA (reference sequence). CDR3 in DNA: TGCAGTGCTCTGTACGGGACTAGACGCTACAATGAGCAGTTCTTC. Translating gives CSALYGTRRYNEQFF.

This clonotype was counted ten times or more. The chain links TRBV5-1 to TRBJ2-7; 7 nucleotides match TRBD2. The V and J ends lost 0 bases and 4 bases, in that order; junction bases with no gene match: 7. Germline CDR1 SGHRS, CDR2 YFSETQ. This CDR3 comprises 15 residues. CDR3 DNA: TGCGCCAGCAGCTTGGCTAGCGGAGACTATTACGAGCAGTACTTC. Amino acid sequence: CASSLASGDYYEQYF.

This clonotype was observed at least ten times. The V gene is TRBV6-2 or TRBV6-3, the J gene TRBJ2-3; D remains ambiguous. The CDR3 is 16 amino acids. Per the germline V gene, CDR1 is MNHEY and CDR2 is SVGEGT. Between the trimmed V and J ends, which lost 2 bases and 0 bases, there was a span of 12 bases. The CDR3 DNA follows: TGTGCCAGCAGTTACATGGCACCTACTAGCACAGATACGCAGTATTTT. Its translation is CASSYMAPTSTDTQYF.

Ten or more counts support this clonotype. V usage is TRBV13 and J usage is TRBJ2-5, with D unclear. Looked up from germline, CDR1 is PRHDT and CDR2 is FYEKMQ (reference sequence). V dropped 4 bases and J dropped 1 base, with 10 bases sitting between them. The CDR3 has 14 residues. CDR3 bases: TGTGCCAGCAGCTACACGCCATCCCAAGAGACCCAGTACTTC. This encodes CASSYTPSQETQYF.

Turning to this clonotype: A read error may explain this, as a much larger clone is one base away. V is TRBV14 and J is TRBJ2-2; tentatively, D is TRBD1 or TRBD2 (6 bases each). The CDR3 spans 16 residues. The germline gives CDR1 SGHDN, CDR2 FVKESK. V lost 4 bases, J lost 5 bases, and 17 bases lay in between. The CDR3 here is CASSPLGGLKTGELFF. The CDR3 nucleotides are TGTGCCAGCAGCCCGCTGGGGGGCCTGAAGACCGGGGAGCTGTTTTTT.

This clonotype was detected ten times or more. V is TRBV11-2 and J is TRBJ2-7, with 7 bases aligning to TRBD2. CDR1 and CDR2 from the germline V gene are SGHAT and FQNNGV. This CDR3 is built from 16 residues. With V trimmed by 5 bases and J by 0 bases, 10 bases remained unmatched. The CDR3 DNA is TGTGCCAGCAGCCCCTTGTGGGAGGGCCTCTCCTACGAGCAGTACTTC. This codes for CASSPLWEGLSYEQYF.

This clonotype was counted at least ten times. The chain has TRBV15 and TRBJ1-2; tentatively, D is TRBD1 (6 bases). This CDR3 spans 14 amino acids. V gave up 8 bases and J gave up 0 bases, with 13 bases separating them. Germline loops: CDR1 LNHNV, CDR2 YYDKDF (reference sequence). The CDR3: CATQLDSTNYGYTF. The CDR3 coding sequence is TGTGCCACCCAATTGGACAGTACTAACTATGGCTACACCTTC.

This clonotype was picked up many times. The chain has TRBV7-8 and TRBJ1-1; TRBD1 is a possible D gene (6 bases). V dropped 3 bases and J dropped 1 base, with 12 bases sitting between them. Per germline, CDR1 SGHVS and CDR2 FQNEAQ. This CDR3 spans 15 amino acids. The CDR3 region is CASSLRTVTNTEAFF. The CDR3 DNA reads TGTGCCAGCAGCTTGAGGACAGTAACGAACACTGAAGCTTTCTTT.